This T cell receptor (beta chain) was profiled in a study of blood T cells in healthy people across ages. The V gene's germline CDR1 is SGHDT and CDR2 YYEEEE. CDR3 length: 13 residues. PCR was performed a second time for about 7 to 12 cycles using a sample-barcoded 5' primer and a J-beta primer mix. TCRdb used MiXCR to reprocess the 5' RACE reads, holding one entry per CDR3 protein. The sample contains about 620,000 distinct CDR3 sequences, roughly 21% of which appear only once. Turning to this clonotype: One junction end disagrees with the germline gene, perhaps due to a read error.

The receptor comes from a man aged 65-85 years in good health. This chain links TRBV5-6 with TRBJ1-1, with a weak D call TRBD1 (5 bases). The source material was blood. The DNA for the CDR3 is TGTGCCAGCTTAAGGGACGGATACACCGAAGCTTTCTTT. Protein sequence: CASLRDGYTEAFF.